This T cell receptor beta chain was obtained from a study of cytomegalovirus exposure and HLA in healthy donors. V shed 3 bases, J shed 3 bases, and the junction held 17 bases outside the gene matches. The CDR3 spans 19 residues. Germline V CDR1 and CDR2: LGHNA, YNFKEQ. PCR used 60 Vbeta primers and 13 Jbeta primers. TCRdb keeps only in-frame clones here, not all; method: immunoSEQ multiplex PCR. The sample lists around 260,000 clones, about 80% occurring once. Sequencing input: PBMCs. This sequence originates from a girl aged 2 to 9 in good health and CMV-seronegative. The rearrangement links TRBV4-2 to TRBJ1-3, with 7 positions matching TRBD1. CDR3 residues: CASSQFRTGSTSDGNTIYF. The CDR3 nucleotides read TGTGCCAGCAGCCAGTTCAGGACAGGCTCTACGAGTGATGGAAACACCATATATTTT.